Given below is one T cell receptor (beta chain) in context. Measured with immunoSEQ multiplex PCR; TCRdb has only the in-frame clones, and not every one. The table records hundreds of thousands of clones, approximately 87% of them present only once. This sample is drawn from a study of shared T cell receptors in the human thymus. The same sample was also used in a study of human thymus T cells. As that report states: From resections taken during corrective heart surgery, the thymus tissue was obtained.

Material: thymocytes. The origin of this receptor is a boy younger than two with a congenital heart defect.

Here the CDR3 DNA reads TGTGCCAGCAGGCCTGACAGGGGGCGAGAGACCCAGTACTTC. Residues: CASRPDRGRETQYF. The V gene is TRBV5-5, the J gene TRBJ2-5, with 10 bases identical to TRBD1. Germline V gives CDR1 SGHKS, CDR2 YYEKEE (reference sequence). The CDR3 has 14 residues. The V gene end was trimmed by 5 bases and the J gene end by 4 bases; junction bases not matched to a gene: 5.